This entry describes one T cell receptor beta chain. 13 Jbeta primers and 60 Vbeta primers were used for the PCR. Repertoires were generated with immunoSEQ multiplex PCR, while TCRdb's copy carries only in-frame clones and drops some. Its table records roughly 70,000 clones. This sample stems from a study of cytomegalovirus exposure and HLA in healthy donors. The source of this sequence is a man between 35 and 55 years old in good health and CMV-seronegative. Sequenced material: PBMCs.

The CDR3: CASTYWTGRQETQYF. The CDR3 nucleotides read TGTGCCAGCACCTACTGGACAGGAAGACAAGAGACCCAGTACTTC. This sequence joins TRBV6-5 and TRBJ2-5; the match to TRBD1 covers 7 bases. Germline loops: CDR1 MNHEY, CDR2 SVGAGI. Germline trimming cut 7 bases from V and 2 bases from J; bases unmatched to any gene: 10. The CDR3 extends over 15 amino acids.